This entry lists 27 T cell receptor beta chains sequenced from one sample in a study of OX40 agonist ivuxolimab in advanced cancers. Some clones are missing from TCRdb's copy, which holds only in-frame ones; the method was immunoSEQ multiplex PCR. This table has tens of thousands of clones, about 88% appearing once. Here the sequenced sample was CD4+ or CD8+ T cells sorted from blood, taken in a trial of the OX40 agonist ivuxolimab. These receptors were taken from an adult with an advanced solid tumor such as melanoma, head and neck, liver or kidney cancer.

The chain uses TRBV6-6 and TRBJ2-7, with 10 bases that match TRBD1. The germline V gene encodes CDR1 MNHNY and CDR2 SVGAGI (reference sequence). The V and J ends lost 0 bases and 9 bases, in that order; junction bases with no gene match: 8. The length of the CDR3 is 15 residues. The CDR3, as DNA: TGTGCCAGCAGTTACTCCGGGACAGGGGCAGCGGGGCAGTACTTC. It codes for CASSYSGTGAAGQYF.

This chain links TRBV18 with TRBJ2-2, with D possibly matching TRBD1 (6 bases). The CDR3 sequence is 16 residues long. The V and J ends lost 0 bases and 1 base respectively, with 9 bases between them. The germline CDR1 and CDR2 sequences are KGHSH and LQKENI. CDR3 in amino acids: CASSPPGTKNTGELFF. The DNA for the CDR3 is TGTGCCAGCTCACCACCGGGGACAAAGAACACCGGGGAGCTGTTTTTT.

The rearrangement links TRBV7-9 to TRBJ2-1, with 7 bases identical to TRBD2. This CDR3 region has 17 residues. The V segment lost 3 bases and the J segment 8 bases; nucleotides outside the gene matches: 16. CDR1 and CDR2 (germline): SEHNR, FQNEAQ (reference sequence). CDR3 loop: CASSFRSLTSRSHEQFF. CDR3 nucleotides: TGTGCCAGCAGCTTTAGATCGTTGACTAGCCGTTCCCATGAGCAGTTCTTC.

This rearrangement joins TRBV4-1 to TRBJ1-1; TRBD1 might be the D (5 bases). The CDR3 totals 16 residues. CDR1 is MGHRA and CDR2 is YSYEKL in the germline V gene. With 3 bases removed from V and 3 bases from J, the gap between germline ends came to 17 bases. CDR3 amino acids: CASSHTRAGGYTEAFF. As DNA, the CDR3 is TGCGCCAGCAGCCATACCAGGGCAGGTGGGTACACTGAAGCTTTCTTT.

CDR3 DNA sequence: TGTGCCAGCAGTCCCCTAGCGGGAGGGCCGGGCAATGAGCAGTTCTTC. This codes for CASSPLAGGPGNEQFF. This chain connects TRBV6-6 to TRBJ2-1; 12 bases fit TRBD2. Germline V CDR1 and CDR2: MNHNY, SVGAGI (reference sequence). Trimming cost V 5 bases and J 6 bases; bases outside gene matches: 8. This CDR3 comprises 16 residues.

Here the CDR3 DNA reads TGCGCCAGCAAGGTTGGGAGACAGAGTACCTACGAGCAGTACTTC. It translates to CASKVGRQSTYEQYF. V is TRBV10-2 and J is TRBJ2-7; either TRBD1 or TRBD2 may supply D (5 bases each). The ends were cut back, 7 bases at V and 2 bases at J, with 18 bases in the middle. The length of the CDR3 is 15 residues. The V gene's germline CDR1 is WSHSY and CDR2 SAAADI.

This rearrangement joins TRBV9 to TRBJ2-3; 7 nucleotides line up with TRBD2. The CDR3 runs to 15 residues. With V trimmed by 2 bases and J by 2 bases, 5 bases remained unmatched. CDR1 and CDR2 from the germline V gene are SGDLS and YYNGEE. The CDR3 reads CASSVPAGSTDTQYF. The CDR3 bases are TGTGCCAGCAGCGTCCCAGCGGGATCCACAGATACGCAGTATTTT. The whole variable domain, remainder taken from reference TRBV9 and TRBJ2-3, is DSGVTQTPKHLITATGQRVTLRCSPRSGDLSVYWYQQSLDQGLQFLIQYYNGEERAKGNILERFSAQQFPDLHSELNLSSLELGDSALYFCASSVPAGSTDTQYFGPGTRLTVL.

The chain has TRBV11-2 and TRBJ2-2; D assignment may be TRBD1 or TRBD2 (5 bases each). V dropped 10 bases and J dropped 2 bases, with 20 bases sitting between them. Looked up from germline, CDR1 is SGHAT and CDR2 is FQNNGV. The CDR3 totals 16 residues. CDR3 loop: CAIRAPGRINTGELFF. As DNA, the CDR3 is TGTGCCATCAGAGCCCCGGGACGCATCAACACCGGGGAGCTGTTTTTT.

V gene TRBV5-5 combines with J gene TRBJ2-7; 9 bases fit TRBD1. Germline V gene lookup returns CDR1 SGHKS and CDR2 YYEKEE (reference sequence). Unmatched junction bases numbered 13, after V lost 0 bases and J lost 3 bases. This CDR3 has 18 amino acids. This CDR3 reads CASSLGPGTGLRFYEQYF. DNA of the CDR3: TGTGCCAGCAGCTTGGGCCCCGGGACAGGGTTAAGATTCTACGAGCAGTACTTC. The whole variable domain, filled in from reference TRBV5-5 and TRBJ2-7, reads DAGVTQSPTHLIKTRGQQVTLRCSPISGHKSVSWYQQVLGQGPQFIFQYYEKEERGRGNFPDRFSARQFPNYSSELNVNALLLGDSALYLCASSLGPGTGLRFYEQYFGPGTRLTVT.

The chain is built from TRBV9 and TRBJ2-5; D unresolved. This CDR3 has 12 amino acids. Germline CDR1 and CDR2: SGDLS and YYNGEE. V lost 3 bases to trimming and J lost 0 bases, with 3 bases between them. CDR3 amino acids: CASSANQETQYF. The CDR3 coding sequence is TGTGCCAGCAGCGCCAACCAAGAGACCCAGTACTTC.

The rearrangement links TRBV27 to TRBJ1-2, with no clear D. V lost 11 bases and J 2 bases, leaving 15 bases between the germline ends. From germline, CDR1 is MNHEY and CDR2 SMNVEV (reference sequence). The CDR3 length is 13 residues. CDR3 loop: CASGRSFNYGYTF. The CDR3 DNA reads TGTGCCTCTGGCCGGAGTTTCAACTATGGCTACACCTTC.

This rearrangement joins TRBV7-2 to TRBJ2-3, with unresolved D. There are 12 residues in the CDR3. Trimming pared 5 bases from V and 2 bases from J, leaving 5 bases between. Germline lookup yields CDR1 SGHTA and CDR2 FQGNSA. Written as DNA, the CDR3 is TGTGCCAGCAGCATATCCACAGATACGCAGTATTTT. It translates to CASSISTDTQYF.

The CDR3 region is CASSASGTSGYEQYF. The CDR3 nucleotides are TGTGCCAGCAGCGCGTCCGGGACTAGTGGCTACGAGCAGTACTTC. The chain couples TRBV5-4 to TRBJ2-7, with 8 bases fitting TRBD2. The germline gives CDR1 SGHNT, CDR2 YYREEE (reference sequence). The CDR3 spans 15 residues. The V and J ends lost 4 bases and 3 bases, in that order; junction bases with no gene match: 9. Supplemented by reference TRBV5-4 and TRBJ2-7, the full variable domain reads ETGVTQSPTHLIKTRGQQVTLRCSSQSGHNTVSWYQQALGQGPQFIFQYYREEENGRGNFPPRFSGLQFPNYSSELNVNALELDDSALYLCASSASGTSGYEQYFGPGTRLTVT.

V and J are TRBV30 and TRBJ2-1; the D call may be TRBD1 or TRBD2 (5 bases each). The CDR3 runs to 17 residues. Germline-derived CDR1 and CDR2 are GTSNPN and SVGIG (reference sequence). The ends were cut back, 3 bases at V and 6 bases at J, with 24 bases in the middle. CDR3 region: CAWRKTSSAIGANEQFF. CDR3 DNA: TGTGCCTGGAGAAAAACCTCCTCGGCCATCGGGGCCAATGAGCAGTTCTTC.

The chain carries TRBV5-6 and TRBJ1-3; D call uncertain. Germline V lookup: CDR1 SGHDT, CDR2 YYEEEE. The V end lost 3 bases, the J end lost 2 bases, and 0 bases lay between the germline ends. This CDR3 has 11 residues. CDR3 nucleotides: TGTGCCAGCAGCTCTGGAAACACCATATATTTT. Amino acids: CASSSGNTIYF.

The chain carries TRBV30 and TRBJ2-7, with TRBD2 identical over 9 bases. Trimming took 3 bases from V and 6 from J; bases not matched to a gene: 21. In germline, CDR1 is GTSNPN, CDR2 SVGIG (reference sequence). CDR3 length: 18 amino acids. The CDR3 reads CAWSQPKREVWVVREQYF. The CDR3 bases are TGTGCCTGGAGCCAACCCAAGCGGGAGGTCTGGGTCGTGCGCGAGCAGTACTTC.

The V gene is TRBV5-3, the J gene TRBJ1-4; D unresolved. TRBV5-3 belongs to the ORF category, with a function that is uncertain. Trimming shortened V by 0 bases and J by 4 bases, and 7 bases separated the two germline ends. This CDR3 contains 14 residues. CDR3 DNA: TGTGCCAGAAGCTTGGCCATTGTTAATGAAAAACTGTTTTTT. Encoded protein: CARSLAIVNEKLFF.

The CDR3 reads CASSLFTGELFF. CDR3 DNA sequence: TGTGCCAGCAGCTTGTTCACCGGGGAGCTGTTTTTT. The genes are TRBV5-6 and TRBJ2-2, with no clear D. The germline V gene has CDR1 SGHDT and CDR2 YYEEEE. V was shortened by 1 base and J by 4 bases, with 2 bases between the two germline ends. The CDR3 sequence is 12 residues long.

The chain is built from TRBV15 and TRBJ2-7, with D possibly TRBD1 on 6 matching bases. Germline-derived CDR1 and CDR2 are LNHNV and YYDKDF (reference sequence). This CDR3 contains 13 residues. V was cut by 3 bases and J by 1 base, with 7 bases left in between. CDR3 in amino acids: CATSSDRSYEQYF. The DNA of the CDR3 is TGTGCCACCAGCAGCGACAGGTCCTACGAGCAGTACTTC.

The CDR3 here is CASSSYRGDLETQYF. The CDR3 nucleotides are TGTGCCAGCAGCTCATACAGGGGAGATTTGGAGACCCAGTACTTC. V is TRBV5-5 and J is TRBJ2-5; TRBD1 aligns across 7 bases. Looked up from germline, CDR1 is SGHKS and CDR2 is YYEKEE (reference sequence). The junction had 10 bases not matched to a gene; V was cut back by 3 bases and J by 5 bases. There are 15 residues in the CDR3.

V and J are TRBV6-1 and TRBJ2-7, with D possibly TRBD1 on 6 matching bases. Germline CDR1 reads MNHNS; CDR2 reads SASEGT. The CDR3 extends over 15 amino acids. V was shortened by 8 bases and J by 3 bases, with 20 bases between the two germline ends. The CDR3 here is CASVALTGSDYEQYF. The CDR3 DNA reads as TGTGCCAGCGTAGCATTAACAGGGAGCGACTACGAGCAGTACTTC.

This clone has a single count. V is TRBV7-3 and J is TRBJ2-1; 14 bases line up with TRBD2. Germline CDR1 and CDR2: SGHTA and FQGTGA. The CDR3 length is 19 residues. Unmatched junction bases numbered 16, after V lost 3 bases and J lost 9 bases. The chain's CDR3 is CASSLTGTSGSLHQGEQFF. The CDR3 nucleotides are TGTGCCAGCAGCTTGACCGGGACTAGCGGGAGTCTGCATCAGGGTGAGCAGTTCTTC.

The CDR3: CASSFLSGGNTEAFF. The CDR3 DNA reads as TGTGCCAGCAGCTTTTTGTCAGGGGGCAACACTGAAGCTTTCTTT. This chain links TRBV5-4 with TRBJ1-1; 8 bases line up with TRBD1. The germline V gene encodes CDR1 SGHNT and CDR2 YYREEE (reference sequence). Trimming took 2 bases from V and 2 from J; bases not matched to a gene: 5. The length of the CDR3 is 15 residues.

The V gene is TRBV7-9, the J gene TRBJ1-1; the match to TRBD1 covers 8 bases. V lost 5 bases to trimming and J lost 7 bases; unmatched junction nucleotides: 12. The CDR3 covers 15 residues. Germline values: CDR1 SEHNR, CDR2 FQNEAQ (reference sequence). DNA for the CDR3: TGTGCCAGCAGCAACGACAGGGGCCCGGTGAATGAAGCTTTCTTT. Protein: CASSNDRGPVNEAFF.

This clone showed up just once. This chain joins TRBV11-2 and TRBJ2-3; D remains ambiguous. The CDR3 sequence is 14 residues long. Trimming left V 2 bases short and J 6 bases short, with 12 bases between. Per the germline V gene, CDR1 is SGHAT and CDR2 is FQNNGV. The CDR3 sequence is CASSLTLLSDTQYF. The CDR3 DNA reads as TGTGCCAGCAGCTTAACGTTGCTATCGGATACGCAGTATTTT. The full variable domain, rest sourced from reference TRBV11-2 and TRBJ2-3, is EAGVAQSPRYKIIEKRQSVAFWCNPISGHATLYWYQQILGQGPKLLIQFQNNGVVDDSQLPKDRFSAERLKGVDSTLKIQPAKLEDSAVYLCASSLTLLSDTQYFGPGTRLTVL.

The rearrangement joins TRBV30 to TRBJ2-7; D unclear. Germline CDR1 GTSNPN, CDR2 SVGIG (reference sequence). This CDR3 contains 10 residues. With 7 bases removed from V and 7 bases from J, the gap between germline ends came to 11 bases. The CDR3 DNA reads TGTGCCTACGAAATGGGTGAGCAGTACTTC. Translated: CAYEMGEQYF.

The chain couples TRBV4-1 to TRBJ2-5; 7 nucleotides agree with TRBD2. Looked up from germline, CDR1 is MGHRA and CDR2 is YSYEKL. CDR3 length equals 15 residues. The V gene end was trimmed by 0 bases and the J gene end by 1 base; junction bases not matched to a gene: 2. The CDR3 loop is CASSQEGGGQETQYF. DNA for the CDR3: TGCGCCAGCAGCCAAGAGGGGGGGGGCCAAGAGACCCAGTACTTC.